This is a list of T cell receptor beta chains from one sample in a study of T-cell reconstitution after alpha-beta-depleted transplantation in children. In TCRdb, the PCR reads were re-called with MiXCR into one record per CDR3 protein. The sample yields about 260,000 distinct CDR3 sequences, 7.5% to 9.5% seen once. The source was PBMCs, mostly from graft donor cells, collected 180 days after TCRalphabeta/CD19-depleted stem cell transplant. The receptors originated from a male patient aged 5 to 17 who had a stem cell transplant for acute lymphoblastic leukemia, so the T cells may come from the graft donor. Each CDR3 is given with its conserved first and last residue. D genes are given only for firm matches. Size values are once, few and many counts, or a class for expanded clones, and some rows have none.

D gene,clone size,J gene,V gene,CDR3 DNA,CDR3 protein
-,many,TRBJ2-2,TRBV11-2,TGTGCCAGCAGCTTTTATACCCGCACCGGGGAGCTGTTTTTT,CASSFYTRTGELFF
TRBD1,many,TRBJ2-4,TRBV4-1,TGCGCCAGCAGCCAGAACAGGGGGTCCAAAAACATTCAGTACTTC,CASSQNRGSKNIQYF
-,many,TRBJ2-5,TRBV20-1,TGCAGTGTTTTAAGCGGCCAGTACTTC,CSVLSGQYF
-,many,TRBJ1-2,TRBV20-1,TGCAGTGCTAGAGAAGGGGGTGACTATGGCTACACCTTC,CSAREGGDYGYTF
TRBD2,many,TRBJ2-3,TRBV9,TGTGCCAGCAGCGTAGGGGCTAGCGGGACCGCAGATACGCAGTATTTT,CASSVGASGTADTQYF
TRBD1,many,TRBJ2-7,TRBV7-9,TGTGCCAGCAGCTTGTCCGGGACAGACTTATACGAGCAGTACTTC,CASSLSGTDLYEQYF
TRBD1,many,TRBJ2-7,TRBV28,TGTGCCAGCAGTTTTGGGACAGAAATCTACGAGCAGTACTTC,CASSFGTEIYEQYF
TRBD1,many,TRBJ2-1,TRBV20-1,TGCAGTGCTGACCCGGGACAGCATACGTACAATGAGCAGTTCTTC,CSADPGQHTYNEQFF
-,-,TRBJ1-6,TRBV6-1,TGTGCCAGCAGTGGGAGGTTCTATAATTCACCCCTCCACTTT,CASSGRFYNSPLHF
-,many,TRBJ2-3,TRBV6-2/TRBV6-3,TGTGCCAGCAGTTACCGAACTACAGATACGCAGTATTTT,CASSYRTTDTQYF
-,many,TRBJ2-5,TRBV12-3/TRBV12-4,TGTGCCAGCAGTCTGGAACGCCAGTACTTC,CASSLERQYF
TRBD1,many,TRBJ1-1,TRBV5-1,TGCGCCAGCAGCCCCGGGACAGGGATGAACACTGAAGCTTTCTTT,CASSPGTGMNTEAFF
TRBD1,many,TRBJ1-1,TRBV20-1,TGCAGTGCTCACAGGGGATTGGGGGGTGAAGCTTTCTTT,CSAHRGLGGEAFF
-,many,TRBJ1-1,TRBV10-3,TGTGCCATCAGTGTCCGGTTGGCAGTAGGGGAAGCTTTCTTT,CAISVRLAVGEAFF
-,many,TRBJ2-7,TRBV15,TGTGCCACCAGCCCTAGGGACGGGGTTGGGGACGAGCAGTACTTC,CATSPRDGVGDEQYF
TRBD1,many,TRBJ2-2,TRBV7-6,TGTGCCAGCAGCCCGCGGACAGGGCCTACCGGGGAGCTGTTTTTT,CASSPRTGPTGELFF
-,few,TRBJ2-3,TRBV7-9,TGTGCCAGCAGCTTGAAGGGCGGGGATACGCAGTATTTT,CASSLKGGDTQYF
-,many,TRBJ2-1,TRBV20-1,TGCAGTGCTCGGGTAGGGTACAATGAGCAGTTCTTC,CSARVGYNEQFF
TRBD2,-,TRBJ2-7,TRBV20-1,TGCAGTGCCTCCCGGGGGGGGGGCTACGAGCAGTACTTC,CSASRGGGYEQYF
-,many,TRBJ2-5,TRBV7-2,TGTGCCAGCAGCTTGGGGAAGCAAGAGACCCAGTACTTC,CASSLGKQETQYF
-,-,TRBJ2-7,TRBV19,TGTGCCAGTAGTATAGGAGGACTCCTCGAGCAGTACTTC,CASSIGGLLEQYF
-,few,TRBJ1-2,TRBV5-1,TGCGCCAGTTCGCCCCAGGCAAACTATGGCTACACCTTC,CASSPQANYGYTF
-,few,TRBJ1-1,TRBV4-2,TGTGCCAGCAGCCGGGGGATGTCTGAAGCTTTCTTT,CASSRGMSEAFF
TRBD1,few,TRBJ2-6,TRBV20-1,TGCTGTGCTAGCCTAGGGACAGGTTCCTCTGGGGCCAACGTCCTGACTTTC,CCASLGTGSSGANVLTF
TRBD2,many,TRBJ2-7,TRBV3-1,TGTGCCAGCAGCCAATTACCGGGACTAAATTACGAGCAGTACTTC,CASSQLPGLNYEQYF
-,-,TRBJ1-2,TRBV19,TGTGCCACCGGGCCCAGGAACTATGGCTACACCTTC,CATGPRNYGYTF
TRBD1,many,TRBJ2-5,TRBV7-8,TGTGCCAGCAGCATGCGGACAGGGGCAGAGACCCAGTACTTC,CASSMRTGAETQYF